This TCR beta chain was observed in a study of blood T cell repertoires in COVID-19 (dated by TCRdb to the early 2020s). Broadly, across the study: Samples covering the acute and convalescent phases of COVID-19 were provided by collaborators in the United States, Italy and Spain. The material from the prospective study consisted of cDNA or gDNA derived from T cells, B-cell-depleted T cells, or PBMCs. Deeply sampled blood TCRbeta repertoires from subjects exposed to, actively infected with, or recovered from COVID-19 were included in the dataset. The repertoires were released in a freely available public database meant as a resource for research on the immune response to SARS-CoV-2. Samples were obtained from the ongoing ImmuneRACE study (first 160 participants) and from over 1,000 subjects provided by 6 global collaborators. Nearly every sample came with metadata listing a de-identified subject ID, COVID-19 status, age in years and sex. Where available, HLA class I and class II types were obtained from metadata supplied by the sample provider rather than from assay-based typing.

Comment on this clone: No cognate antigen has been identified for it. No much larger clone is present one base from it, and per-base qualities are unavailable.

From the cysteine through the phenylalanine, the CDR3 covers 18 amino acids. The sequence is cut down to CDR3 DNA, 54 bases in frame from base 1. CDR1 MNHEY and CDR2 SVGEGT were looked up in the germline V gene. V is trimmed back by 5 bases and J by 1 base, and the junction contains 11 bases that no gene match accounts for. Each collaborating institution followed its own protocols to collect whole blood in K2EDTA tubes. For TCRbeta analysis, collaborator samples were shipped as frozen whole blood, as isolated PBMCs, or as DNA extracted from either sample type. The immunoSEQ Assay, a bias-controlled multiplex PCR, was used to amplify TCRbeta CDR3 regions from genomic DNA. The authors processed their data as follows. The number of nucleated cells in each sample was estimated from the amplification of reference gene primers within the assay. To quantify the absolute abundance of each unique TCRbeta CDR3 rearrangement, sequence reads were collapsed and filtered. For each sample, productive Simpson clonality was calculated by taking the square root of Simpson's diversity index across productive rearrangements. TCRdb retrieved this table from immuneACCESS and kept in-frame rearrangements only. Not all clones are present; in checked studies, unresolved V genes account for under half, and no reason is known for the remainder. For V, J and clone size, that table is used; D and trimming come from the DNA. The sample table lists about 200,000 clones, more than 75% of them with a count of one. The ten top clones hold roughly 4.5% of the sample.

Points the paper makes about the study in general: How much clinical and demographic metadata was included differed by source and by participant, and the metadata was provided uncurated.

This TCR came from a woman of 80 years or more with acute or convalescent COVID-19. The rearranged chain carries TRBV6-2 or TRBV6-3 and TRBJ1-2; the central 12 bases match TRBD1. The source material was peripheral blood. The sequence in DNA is TGTGCCAGCAGTCCCAGACGGGACAGGGGGCTATATAACTATGGCTACACCTTC. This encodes CASSPRRDRGLYNYGYTF.